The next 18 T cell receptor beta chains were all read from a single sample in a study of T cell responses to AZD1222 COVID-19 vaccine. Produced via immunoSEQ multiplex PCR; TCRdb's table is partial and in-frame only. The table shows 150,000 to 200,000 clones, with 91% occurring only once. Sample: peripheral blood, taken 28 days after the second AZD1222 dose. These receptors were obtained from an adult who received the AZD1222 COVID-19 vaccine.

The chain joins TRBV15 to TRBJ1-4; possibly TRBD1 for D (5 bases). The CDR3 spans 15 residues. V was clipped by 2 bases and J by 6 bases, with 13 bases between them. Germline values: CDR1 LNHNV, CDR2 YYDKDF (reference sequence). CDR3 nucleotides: TGTGCCACCAGCAGAAGACAGACTAATGATGAAAAACTGTTTTTT. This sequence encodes CATSRRQTNDEKLFF.

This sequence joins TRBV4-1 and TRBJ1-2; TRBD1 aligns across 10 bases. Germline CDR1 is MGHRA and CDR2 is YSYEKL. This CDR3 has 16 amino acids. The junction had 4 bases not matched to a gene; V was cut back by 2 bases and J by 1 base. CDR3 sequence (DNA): TGCGCCAGCAGCCAATGGACAGGGGGACTTAACTATGGCTACACCTTC. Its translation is CASSQWTGGLNYGYTF.

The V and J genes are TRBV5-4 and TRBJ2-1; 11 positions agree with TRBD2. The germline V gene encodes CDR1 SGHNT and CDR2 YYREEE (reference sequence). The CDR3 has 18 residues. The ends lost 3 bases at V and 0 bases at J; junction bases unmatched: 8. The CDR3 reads CASSYAGLAASSYNEQFF. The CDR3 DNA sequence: TGTGCCAGCAGCTACGCGGGACTAGCGGCAAGCTCCTACAATGAGCAGTTCTTC.

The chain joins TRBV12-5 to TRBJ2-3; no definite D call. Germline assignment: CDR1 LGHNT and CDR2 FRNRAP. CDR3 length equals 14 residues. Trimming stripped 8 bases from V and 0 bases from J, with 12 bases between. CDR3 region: CASSPQFSTDTQYF. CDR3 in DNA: TGTGCTAGTTCGCCACAGTTTAGCACAGATACGCAGTATTTT.

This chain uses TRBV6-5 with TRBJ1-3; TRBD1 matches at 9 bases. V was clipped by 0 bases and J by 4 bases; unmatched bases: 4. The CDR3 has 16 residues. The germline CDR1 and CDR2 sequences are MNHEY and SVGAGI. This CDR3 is CASSYSSGTGGNTIYF. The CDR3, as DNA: TGTGCCAGCAGTTACTCGAGTGGGACAGGGGGAAACACCATATATTTT.

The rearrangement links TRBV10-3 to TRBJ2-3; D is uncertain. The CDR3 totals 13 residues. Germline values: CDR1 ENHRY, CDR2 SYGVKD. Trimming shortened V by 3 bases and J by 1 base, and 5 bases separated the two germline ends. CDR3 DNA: TGTGCCATCAGTGACGAACGCACAGATACGCAGTATTTT. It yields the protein CAISDERTDTQYF.

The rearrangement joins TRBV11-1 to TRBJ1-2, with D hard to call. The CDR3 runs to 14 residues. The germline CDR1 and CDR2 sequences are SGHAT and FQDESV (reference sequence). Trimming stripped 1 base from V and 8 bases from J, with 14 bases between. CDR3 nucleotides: TGTGCCAGCAGCTTAGACCAGGAGACGCTGGGCTACACCTTC. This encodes CASSLDQETLGYTF.

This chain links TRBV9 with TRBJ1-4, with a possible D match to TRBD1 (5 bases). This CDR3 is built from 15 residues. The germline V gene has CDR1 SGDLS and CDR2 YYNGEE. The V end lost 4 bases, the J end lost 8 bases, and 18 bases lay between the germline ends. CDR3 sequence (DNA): TGTGCCAGCAGCCGGGGGGGTGAGGTTAGCGAAAAACTGTTTTTT. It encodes CASSRGGEVSEKLFF.

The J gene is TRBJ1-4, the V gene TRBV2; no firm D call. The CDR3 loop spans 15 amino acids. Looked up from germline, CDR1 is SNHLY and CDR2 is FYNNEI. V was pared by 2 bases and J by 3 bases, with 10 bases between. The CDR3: CASSETGSSNEKLFF. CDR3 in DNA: TGTGCCAGCAGTGAAACCGGAAGCTCTAATGAAAAACTGTTTTTT.

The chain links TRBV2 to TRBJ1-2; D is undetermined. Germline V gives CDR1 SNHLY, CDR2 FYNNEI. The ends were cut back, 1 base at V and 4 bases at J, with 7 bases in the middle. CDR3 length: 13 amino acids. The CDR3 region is CASSEGQLYGYTF. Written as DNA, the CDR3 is TGTGCCAGCAGTGAAGGGCAGCTCTATGGCTACACCTTC. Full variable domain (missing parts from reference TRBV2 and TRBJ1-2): EPEVTQTPSHQVTQMGQEVILRCVPISNHLYFYWYRQILGQKVEFLVSFYNNEISEKSEIFDDQFSVERPDGSNFTLKIRSTKLEDSAMYFCASSEGQLYGYTFGSGTRLTVV.

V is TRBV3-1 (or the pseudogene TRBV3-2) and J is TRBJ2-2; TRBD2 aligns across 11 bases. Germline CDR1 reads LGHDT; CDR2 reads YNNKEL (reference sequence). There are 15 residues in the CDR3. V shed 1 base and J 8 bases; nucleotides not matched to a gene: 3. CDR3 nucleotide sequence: TGTGCCAGCAGCCAAGTAGCGGGGGGGCCGGGGGAGCTGTTTTTT. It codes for CASSQVAGGPGELFF.

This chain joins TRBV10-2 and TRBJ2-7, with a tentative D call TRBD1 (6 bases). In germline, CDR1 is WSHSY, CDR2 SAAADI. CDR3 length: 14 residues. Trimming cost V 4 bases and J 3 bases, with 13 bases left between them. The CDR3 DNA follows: TGCGCCAGCAGTGTCAGGGACATTGACTACGAGCAGTACTTC. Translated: CASSVRDIDYEQYF.

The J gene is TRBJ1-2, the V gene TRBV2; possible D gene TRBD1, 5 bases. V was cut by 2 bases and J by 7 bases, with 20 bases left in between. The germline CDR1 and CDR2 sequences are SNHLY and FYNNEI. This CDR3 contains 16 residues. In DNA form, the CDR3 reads TGTGCCAGCAGTGAATCAGGGAATCCCTGGTTCGCTGGCTACACCTTC. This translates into CASSESGNPWFAGYTF.

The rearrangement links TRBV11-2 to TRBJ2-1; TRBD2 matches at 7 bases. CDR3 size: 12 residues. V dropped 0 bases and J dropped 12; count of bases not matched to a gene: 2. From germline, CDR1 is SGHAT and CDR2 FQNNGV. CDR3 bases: TGTGCCAGCAGCTTAGATGGGGGGGTGCAGTTCTTC. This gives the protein CASSLDGGVQFF.

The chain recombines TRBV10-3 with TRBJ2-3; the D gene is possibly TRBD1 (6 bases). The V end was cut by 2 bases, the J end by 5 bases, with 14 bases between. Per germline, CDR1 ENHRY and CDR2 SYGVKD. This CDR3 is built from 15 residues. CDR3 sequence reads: CAISEGMGAQDTQYF. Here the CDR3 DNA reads TGTGCCATCAGTGAGGGGATGGGGGCGCAAGATACGCAGTATTTT.

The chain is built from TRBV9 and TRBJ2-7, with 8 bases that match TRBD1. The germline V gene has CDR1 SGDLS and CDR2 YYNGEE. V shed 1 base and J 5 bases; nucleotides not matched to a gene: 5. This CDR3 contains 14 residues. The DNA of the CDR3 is TGTGCCAGCAGCGTAAGACAGGGGCAACACGAGCAGTACTTC. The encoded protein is CASSVRQGQHEQYF.

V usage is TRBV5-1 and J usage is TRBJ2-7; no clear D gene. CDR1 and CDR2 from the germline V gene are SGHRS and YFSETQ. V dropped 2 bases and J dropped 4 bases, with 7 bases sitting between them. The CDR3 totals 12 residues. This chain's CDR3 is CASSFQPYEQYF. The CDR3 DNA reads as TGCGCCAGCAGCTTCCAGCCTTACGAGCAGTACTTC.

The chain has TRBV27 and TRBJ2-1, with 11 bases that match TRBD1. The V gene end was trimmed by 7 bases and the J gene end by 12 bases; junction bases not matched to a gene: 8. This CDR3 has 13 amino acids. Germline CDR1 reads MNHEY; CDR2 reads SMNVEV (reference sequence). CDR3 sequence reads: CASNRAGTGGQFF. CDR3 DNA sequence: TGTGCCAGCAACCGAGCAGGGACAGGGGGGCAGTTCTTC.